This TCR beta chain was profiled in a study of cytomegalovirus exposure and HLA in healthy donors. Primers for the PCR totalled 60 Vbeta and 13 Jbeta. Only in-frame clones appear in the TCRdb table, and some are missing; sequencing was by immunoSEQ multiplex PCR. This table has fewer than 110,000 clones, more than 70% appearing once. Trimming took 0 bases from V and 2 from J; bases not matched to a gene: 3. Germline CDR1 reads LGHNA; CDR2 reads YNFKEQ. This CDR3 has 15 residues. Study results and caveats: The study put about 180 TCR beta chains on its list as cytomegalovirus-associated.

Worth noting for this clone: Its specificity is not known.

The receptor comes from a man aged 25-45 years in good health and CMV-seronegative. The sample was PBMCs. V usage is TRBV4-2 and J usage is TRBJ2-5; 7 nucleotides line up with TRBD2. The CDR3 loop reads CASSQDQRGQETQYF. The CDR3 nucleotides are TGTGCCAGCAGCCAAGACCAGCGGGGACAAGAGACCCAGTACTTC.